What follows are 29 T cell receptor beta chains derived from one specimen sequenced in a study of blood T cell repertoires in COVID-19. Measured with immunoSEQ multiplex PCR; TCRdb has only the in-frame clones, and not every one. The sample lists 310,000 or so clones, roughly 89% occurring once. Sequencing input: peripheral blood. These TCRs come from a man between 25 and 39 years old with COVID-19, enrolled during active disease.

This sequence joins TRBV28 and TRBJ1-5; D possibly corresponds to TRBD1 (6 bases). The V end lost 1 base, the J end lost 0 bases, and 7 bases lay between the germline ends. The germline V gene encodes CDR1 MDHEN and CDR2 SYDVKM. The CDR3 has 15 amino acids. DNA for the CDR3: TGTGCCAGCAGTTTATACAGGGATAGCAATCAGCCCCAGCATTTT. Protein product: CASSLYRDSNQPQHF.

This clone is a singleton in its sample. The V call is TRBV5-6, the J call TRBJ1-1; 11 positions agree with TRBD1. This CDR3 comprises 13 residues. Per germline, CDR1 SGHDT and CDR2 YYEEEE. The J segment lost 4 bases and the V segment lost 5 bases, leaving 1 base of the junction unmatched. CDR3 loop: CASRGTGGTEAFF. The CDR3 DNA sequence: TGTGCCAGCAGGGGGACAGGGGGCACTGAAGCTTTCTTT.

The chain combines TRBV4-2 with TRBJ2-1, with 7 bases matching TRBD1. CDR3 length: 16 amino acids. Trimming took 6 bases from V and 3 from J; bases not matched to a gene: 11. Looked up from germline, CDR1 is LGHNA and CDR2 is YNFKEQ. The CDR3 here is CASRATGTAVYNEQFF. Here the CDR3 DNA reads TGTGCCAGCAGGGCCACCGGGACAGCGGTCTACAATGAGCAGTTCTTC.

V usage is TRBV4-3 and J usage is TRBJ2-7; TRBD1 matches at 8 bases. V shed 1 base and J 3 bases; nucleotides not matched to a gene: 5. Germline-derived CDR1 and CDR2 are LGHNA and YSLEER. CDR3 length: 15 amino acids. The CDR3 sequence: CASSQGYRGDYEQYF. CDR3 nucleotides: TGCGCCAGCAGCCAAGGGTACAGGGGGGACTACGAGCAGTACTTC.

This chain connects TRBV5-6 to TRBJ1-2; D uncertain. The CDR3 extends over 15 amino acids. Germline V gene data show CDR1 as SGHDT and CDR2 as YYEEEE. The ends were cut back, 4 bases at V and 4 bases at J, with 17 bases in the middle. CDR3 bases: TGTGCCAGCAGCGCCGCGGGGTTGGACTTCTATGGCTACACCTTC. It specifies CASSAAGLDFYGYTF. The variable domain in full, with the rest retrieved from reference TRBV5-6 and TRBJ1-2, is DAGVTQSPTHLIKTRGQQVTLRCSPKSGHDTVSWYQQALGQGPQFIFQYYEEEERQRGNFPDRFSGHQFPNYSSELNVNALLLGDSALYLCASSAAGLDFYGYTFGSGTRLTVV.

The chain links TRBV4-2 to TRBJ2-7, with a tentative D call TRBD1 (5 bases). The CDR3 consists of 15 residues. Trimming removed 1 base from V and 3 bases from J, with 13 bases in between. Germline CDR1 and CDR2: LGHNA and YNFKEQ. CDR3 in DNA: TGTGCCAGCAGCCAAGGACAGAGTGTTCTCTACGAGCAGTACTTC. It codes for CASSQGQSVLYEQYF.

V is TRBV6-6 and J is TRBJ1-1; 7 bases align to TRBD1. Germline CDR1 and CDR2: MNHNY and SVGAGI (reference sequence). The CDR3 runs to 14 residues. Losses at the gene ends were 4 bases for V and 7 bases for J; bases not matched to a gene: 9. The CDR3 DNA sequence: TGTGCCAGCAGTTCAGTCCCGGGACAGTTTGAAGCTTTCTTT. This codes for CASSSVPGQFEAFF.

The CDR3 sequence: CASSDIVQGGHQPQHF. For the CDR3, the DNA is TGTGCCAGCAGTGATATTGTTCAGGGAGGCCATCAGCCCCAGCATTTT. This chain uses TRBV2 with TRBJ1-5; maybe TRBD1 (5 bases). Trimming took off 3 bases at V and 5 bases at J, with 17 bases between the two ends. This CDR3 region has 16 residues. Germline loops: CDR1 SNHLY, CDR2 FYNNEI.

J is TRBJ2-1 and V is TRBV6-5, with 7 bases fitting TRBD1. CDR1 is MNHEY and CDR2 is SVGAGI in the germline V gene. This CDR3 contains 12 residues. V lost 6 bases and J lost 15; bases outside the gene matches: 11. CDR3 residues: CASRRRQGPPFF. Written as DNA, the CDR3 is TGTGCCAGCAGGCGTCGACAGGGCCCCCCGTTCTTC.

The chain recombines TRBV6-2 or TRBV6-3 with TRBJ2-7; TRBD2 might be the D (5 bases). Trimming took 2 bases from V and 4 from J, leaving 9 bases between them. In germline, CDR1 is MNHEY, CDR2 SVGEGT. The CDR3 is 13 amino acids. In DNA form, the CDR3 reads TGTGCCAGCAGTTACGGGGAGTCATACGAGCAGTACTTC. It encodes CASSYGESYEQYF.

The chain couples TRBV28 to TRBJ2-7; 7 bases are shared with TRBD1. Germline loops: CDR1 MDHEN, CDR2 SYDVKM. With 5 bases clipped from V and 6 bases from J, the junction kept 16 bases outside the gene matches. This CDR3 spans 16 amino acids. CDR3 sequence: CASSPATGQATFEQYF. Here the CDR3 DNA reads TGTGCCAGCAGTCCAGCCACCGGACAGGCCACGTTCGAGCAGTACTTC.

This chain connects TRBV7-9 to TRBJ1-1; the D gene is possibly TRBD1 (6 bases). Trimming took off 5 bases at V and 1 base at J, with 11 bases between the two ends. The CDR3 covers 14 residues. Germline CDR1 reads SEHNR; CDR2 reads FQNEAQ (reference sequence). The CDR3 spells CASSPGTPNTEAFF. CDR3 nucleotide sequence: TGTGCCAGCAGCCCGGGGACACCGAACACTGAAGCTTTCTTT.

This clone was counted only a few times. V and J are TRBV18 and TRBJ2-1, with D perhaps matching TRBD2 (7 bases). Germline V CDR1 and CDR2: KGHSH, LQKENI. CDR3 length equals 16 residues. Trimming pared 5 bases from V and 7 bases from J, leaving 21 bases between. CDR3 DNA sequence: TGTGCCAGCTCAACAGGCCTAGGGGGGGCGCAGAATGAGCAGTTCTTC. Translating it yields CASSTGLGGAQNEQFF. Supplemented by reference TRBV18 and TRBJ2-1, the full variable domain reads NAGVMQNPRHLVRRRGQEARLRCSPMKGHSHVYWYRQLPEEGLKFMVYLQKENIIDESGMPKERFSAEFPKEGPSILRIQQVVRGDSAAYFCASSTGLGGAQNEQFFGPGTRLTVL.

The chain combines TRBV7-6 with TRBJ2-1; TRBD2 agrees at 14 bases. V shed 5 bases, J shed 8 bases, and the junction held 11 bases outside the gene matches. The CDR3 is 17 residues long. Germline CDR1 SGHVS, CDR2 FNYEAQ. CDR3 region: CASSPLEGGLAGDEQFF. The CDR3 DNA reads TGTGCCAGCAGCCCCCTCGAGGGGGGACTAGCGGGAGATGAGCAGTTCTTC.

The chain joins TRBV11-2 to TRBJ1-2, with D possibly matching TRBD1 (5 bases). The CDR3 totals 15 residues. Between the trimmed V and J ends, which lost 5 bases and 2 bases, there was a span of 15 bases. The V gene's germline CDR1 is SGHAT and CDR2 FQNNGV. CDR3 sequence reads: CASSPGGGRNYGYTF. For the CDR3, the DNA is TGTGCCAGCAGCCCCGGGGGGGGTCGAAACTATGGCTACACCTTC. Combining the CDR3 with reference TRBV11-2 and TRBJ1-2 gives the whole variable domain EAGVAQSPRYKIIEKRQSVAFWCNPISGHATLYWYQQILGQGPKLLIQFQNNGVVDDSQLPKDRFSAERLKGVDSTLKIQPAKLEDSAVYLCASSPGGGRNYGYTFGSGTRLTVV.

The chain links TRBV7-9 to TRBJ2-1; 9 bases are shared with TRBD1. J lost 5 bases, V lost 3 bases, and 8 bases had no gene match. The CDR3 extends over 16 amino acids. CDR1 and CDR2 (germline): SEHNR, FQNEAQ (reference sequence). The CDR3 nucleotides are TGTGCCAGCAGCTTGAAAACAGGGGGCTTAGACAATGAGCAGTTCTTC. Residues: CASSLKTGGLDNEQFF.

Details on this clone: One end of the junction does not line up with germline, which may come from a read error. The V gene is TRBV7-2, the J gene TRBJ2-7; D is unresolved. The CDR3 covers 14 residues. Germline CDR1 and CDR2: SGHTA and FQGNSA. The CDR3 coding sequence is TGTGCCAGCCGCTTCGACTCGAGCTCCTACGAGCAGTACTTC. It is translated as CASRFDSSSYEQYF.

This sequence joins TRBV28 and TRBJ1-2; unclear D gene. The length of the CDR3 is 14 residues. The ends were cut back, 1 base at V and 7 bases at J, with 13 bases in the middle. Germline assignment: CDR1 MDHEN and CDR2 SYDVKM. CDR3 bases: TGTGCCAGCAGTTTATTTGTTCCGGGATCTGGCTACACCTTC. Residues: CASSLFVPGSGYTF.

The sample holds one count of this clone. The chain links TRBV21-1 to TRBJ1-2; the listed D gene, TRBD1, was not tested against the DNA. TRBV21-1 is noted as a pseudogene. This CDR3 is 16 amino acids long. Written as DNA, the CDR3 is TGTGCCAGCAGCAAAGTCCACAGGGGGCGTAACTATGGCTACACCTTC. It yields the protein CASSKVHRGRNYGYTF.

The chain is built from TRBV27 and TRBJ2-1, with a weak D call TRBD2 (5 bases). Germline V lookup: CDR1 MNHEY, CDR2 SMNVEV (reference sequence). The length of the CDR3 is 14 residues. V was cut by 2 bases and J by 4 bases, with 9 bases left in between. DNA for the CDR3: TGTGCCAGCAGTTTAAGAGGGCCTTACAATGAGCAGTTCTTC. The encoded protein is CASSLRGPYNEQFF.

The rearrangement links TRBV18 to TRBJ2-1; TRBD2 aligns across 7 bases. The germline CDR1 and CDR2 sequences are KGHSH and LQKENI. The CDR3 length is 16 residues. J was trimmed by 1 base and V by 6 bases; bases with no gene match: 9. The DNA of the CDR3 is TGTGCCAGCTCCGGCGGGAGCGGAGCTTCCTACAATGAGCAGTTCTTC. It translates to CASSGGSGASYNEQFF.

The V call is TRBV3-1 (or the pseudogene TRBV3-2), the J call TRBJ1-2, with D unresolved. Germline CDR1 reads LGHDT; CDR2 reads YNNKEL (reference sequence). The CDR3 has 16 amino acids. V was cut by 5 bases and J by 8 bases, with 24 bases left in between. The CDR3 protein is CASSTLINPGMRGYTF. CDR3 nucleotide sequence: TGTGCCAGCAGCACTTTGATCAATCCGGGGATGCGAGGCTACACCTTC.

This clone was seen once. V usage is TRBV13 and J usage is TRBJ2-2, with D tentatively TRBD2 (6 bases). Trimming removed 5 bases from V and 7 bases from J, with 17 bases in between. CDR3 length: 15 amino acids. The germline V gene encodes CDR1 PRHDT and CDR2 FYEKMQ (reference sequence). This CDR3 is CASSRPREPGGELFF. The CDR3 DNA reads as TGTGCCAGCAGCCGACCCCGGGAGCCTGGCGGGGAGCTGTTTTTT.

J is TRBJ2-1 and V is TRBV7-2; 7 nucleotides match TRBD2. After removal of 5 bases from V and 10 bases from J, the junction contained 14 bases not matched to a gene. Per germline, CDR1 SGHTA and CDR2 FQGNSA. The CDR3 sequence is 15 residues long. The CDR3 coding sequence is TGTGCCAGCAGCCAATACCGATGGGCGGGAGTAGAGCAGTTCTTC. Its protein product is CASSQYRWAGVEQFF.

In regard to this clone: Its ends do not fully match the called genes, so a read error is possible. V and J are TRBV10-2 and TRBJ2-5, with D perhaps given as TRBD1 or TRBD2 (6 bases each). The CDR3 has 12 amino acids. Germline V gene sequence: CDR1 WSHSY, CDR2 SAAADI. The CDR3 coding sequence is TGCGCCAGCACTGAGGGGGGCGAGACCCAGTACTTC. Protein product: CASTEGGETQYF.

CDR3: CASSFGGIRTDTQYF. The CDR3 nucleotides read TGTGCCAGCAGCTTCGGGGGGATTCGCACAGATACGCAGTATTTT. The rearrangement links TRBV7-6 to TRBJ2-3; 7 bases align to TRBD2. The CDR3 consists of 15 residues. Germline-derived CDR1 and CDR2 are SGHVS and FNYEAQ. The trim removed 3 bases at V and 1 base at J, leaving 4 bases unmatched.

DNA for the CDR3: TGTGCCAGCAGTTTAGAGTGGAGCTCCTACGAGCAGTACTTC. Encoded protein: CASSLEWSSYEQYF. This chain links TRBV28 with TRBJ2-7; D gene uncertain. Germline assignment: CDR1 MDHEN and CDR2 SYDVKM. CDR3 length: 14 residues. The V and J ends lost 2 bases and 0 bases respectively, with 8 bases between them.

The genes are TRBV3-1 (or the pseudogene TRBV3-2) and TRBJ1-1, with D tentatively TRBD1 (5 bases). The CDR3 loop spans 13 amino acids. Germline-derived CDR1 and CDR2 are LGHDT and YNNKEL (reference sequence). V was cut by 7 bases and J by 5 bases, with 14 bases left in between. The CDR3: CASTTGVGTEAFF. CDR3 coding DNA: TGTGCCAGCACGACGGGGGTCGGGACTGAAGCTTTCTTT.

The rearrangement links TRBV19 to TRBJ2-7; 8 bases map to TRBD1. The trim removed 2 bases at V and 5 bases at J, leaving 5 bases unmatched. The CDR3 extends over 14 amino acids. From germline, CDR1 is LNHDA and CDR2 SQIVND (reference sequence). For the CDR3, the DNA is TGTGCCAGTAGTATAATGACAGGGGCCCACGAGCAGTACTTC. It is translated as CASSIMTGAHEQYF.